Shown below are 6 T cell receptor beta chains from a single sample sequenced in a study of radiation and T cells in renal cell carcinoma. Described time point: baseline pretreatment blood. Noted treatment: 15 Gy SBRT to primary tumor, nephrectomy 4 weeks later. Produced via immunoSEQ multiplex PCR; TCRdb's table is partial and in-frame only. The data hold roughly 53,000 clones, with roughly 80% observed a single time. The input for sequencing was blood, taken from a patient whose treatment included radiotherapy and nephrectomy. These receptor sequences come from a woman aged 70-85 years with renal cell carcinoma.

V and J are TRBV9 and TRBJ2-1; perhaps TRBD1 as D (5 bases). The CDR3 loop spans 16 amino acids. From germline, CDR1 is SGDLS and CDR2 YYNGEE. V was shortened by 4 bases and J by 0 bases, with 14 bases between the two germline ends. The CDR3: CASSRQETVSYNEQFF. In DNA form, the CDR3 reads TGTGCCAGCAGCCGACAAGAGACAGTCTCCTACAATGAGCAGTTCTTC.

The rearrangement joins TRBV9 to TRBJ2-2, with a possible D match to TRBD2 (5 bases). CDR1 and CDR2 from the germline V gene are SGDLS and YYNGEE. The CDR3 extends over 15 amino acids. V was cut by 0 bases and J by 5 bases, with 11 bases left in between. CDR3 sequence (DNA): TGTGCCAGCAGCGTAGGTAGCGATGGGACCGGGGAGCTGTTTTTT. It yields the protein CASSVGSDGTGELFF.

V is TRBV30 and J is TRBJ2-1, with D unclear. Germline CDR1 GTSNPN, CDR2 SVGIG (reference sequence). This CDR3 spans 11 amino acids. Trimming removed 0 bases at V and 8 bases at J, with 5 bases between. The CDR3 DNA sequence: TGTGCCTGGAGTGTAAACTATGAGCAGTTCTTC. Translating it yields CAWSVNYEQFF.

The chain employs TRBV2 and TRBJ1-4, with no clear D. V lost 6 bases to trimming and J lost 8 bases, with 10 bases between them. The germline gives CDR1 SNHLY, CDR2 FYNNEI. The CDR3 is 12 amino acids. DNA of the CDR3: TGTGCCAGCAGGAGAGATGCAGAAAAACTGTTTTTT. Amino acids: CASRRDAEKLFF.

CDR3 sequence (DNA): TGTGCCAGCAGAAGGACAGTCCAAGAGACCCAGTACTTC. It specifies CASRRTVQETQYF. V is TRBV7-9 and J is TRBJ2-5; possibly TRBD1 for D (6 bases). CDR1 and CDR2 (germline): SEHNR, FQNEAQ (reference sequence). V lost 6 bases and J lost 1, with 9 bases in between. This CDR3 has 13 amino acids.

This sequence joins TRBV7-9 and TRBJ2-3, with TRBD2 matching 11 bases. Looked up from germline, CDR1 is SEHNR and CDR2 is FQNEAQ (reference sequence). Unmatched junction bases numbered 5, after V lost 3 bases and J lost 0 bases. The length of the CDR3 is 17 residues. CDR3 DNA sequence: TGTGCCAGCAGCTTCATAGCGGGAGGGCCGAGCACAGATACGCAGTATTTT. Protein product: CASSFIAGGPSTDTQYF.